Presented here are 9 T cell receptor beta chains from one specimen sequenced in a study of monozygotic twins with inflammatory bowel disease. From the 5' RACE reads, TCRdb lists one entry per CDR3 protein and no DNA. Recorded for this sample: 310,000 or so distinct CDR3 sequences. Specimen: blood. These receptors came from a human donor with ulcerative colitis or Crohn's disease, or a healthy co-twin of an affected twin (not recorded which).

The chain is built from TRBV5-1 and TRBJ2-7; TCRdb reports TRBD2, a call that lacks DNA to check it against. The CDR3 runs 15 residues. Germline CDR1 reads SGHRS; CDR2 reads YFSETQ. The chain's CDR3 is CASSKGAGGLFEQYF.

V usage is TRBV7-2 and J usage is TRBJ2-3; TCRdb designates TRBD2, a call that cannot be tested without DNA. Per the germline V gene, CDR1 is SGHTA and CDR2 is FQGNSA. The CDR3 consists of 14 residues. The CDR3 spells CASSFGLGLARSYF.

The chain recombines TRBV5-1 with TRBJ2-1; the D call of TRBD1 rests on TCRdb alone, since no DNA is present to check it. The CDR3 loop spans 15 amino acids. Germline V gene lookup returns CDR1 SGHRS and CDR2 YFSETQ. The CDR3 reads CASSPIGTGAYEQFF.

The V and J genes are TRBV29-1 and TRBJ2-5; absent DNA, TCRdb's TRBD2 call cannot be checked. The germline V gene has CDR1 SQVTM and CDR2 ANQGSEA. The CDR3 has 14 amino acids. The CDR3 protein is CSDTGTETPGTQYF.

The rearrangement uses TRBV6-5 and TRBJ1-1; with no DNA, the TCRdb D assignment of TRBD1 cannot be verified. Germline V gene data show CDR1 as MNHEY and CDR2 as SVGAGI. The CDR3 is 15 amino acids. The CDR3 loop is CASSYSGSGNTEAFF.

The CDR3 here is CASSSQGGSSSYEQYF. The chain joins TRBV7-8 to TRBJ2-7; TCRdb gives TRBD2 as the D gene, but with no DNA this cannot be confirmed. This CDR3 contains 16 residues. Germline V gene data show CDR1 as SGHVS and CDR2 as FQNEAQ.

The chain uses TRBV20-1 and TRBJ2-4; TCRdb indicates TRBD1, and absent DNA this call remains unverified. The CDR3 extends over 17 amino acids. Germline V gene lookup returns CDR1 DFQATT and CDR2 SNEGSKA (reference sequence). The CDR3 loop reads CSARSREAGSLKNIQYF.

The chain has TRBV20-1 and TRBJ1-4; the TCRdb D gene call, TRBD1, has no DNA to confirm it. CDR1 and CDR2 (germline): DFQATT, SNEGSKA (reference sequence). The CDR3 length is 16 residues. The CDR3 is CSARDPRQGQQEKLFF.

The chain couples TRBV7-2 to TRBJ2-1; TCRdb's D call of TRBD1 is untestable without DNA. In germline, CDR1 is SGHTA, CDR2 FQGNSA. CDR3 length: 14 residues. The CDR3 sequence: CASSLMGRGNEQFF. Full variable domain (missing parts from reference TRBV7-2 and TRBJ2-1): GAGVSQSPSNKVTEKGKDVELRCDPISGHTALYWYRQSLGQGLEFLIYFQGNSAPDKSGLPSDRFSAERTGGSVSTLTIQRTQQEDSAVYLCASSLMGRGNEQFFGPGTRLTVL.